The clone carrying this T cell receptor (beta chain) was observed a handful of times. The V gene's germline CDR1 is SEHNR and CDR2 FQNEAQ (reference sequence). Trimming removed 3 bases at V and 0 bases at J, with 5 bases between. This CDR3 contains 13 residues. The sample originates from a study of T-cell memory formation after mild COVID-19. TCRdb re-analysed the 5' RACE reads in MiXCR, keeping a single row per CDR3 protein. Here the sample spans under 400,000 distinct CDR3 sequences, 20% to 25% being singletons. The receptor was derived from an adult woman who had mild COVID-19 (a few samples of this study predate the infection). Cell type and time point are not known. This chain connects TRBV7-9 to TRBJ1-1; D uncertain. Specimen: PBMCs or a T cell subset sorted from them (not recorded which). The CDR3 nucleotides read TGTGCCAGCAGCTTTCCAGTGAACACTGAAGCTTTCTTT. Amino acids: CASSFPVNTEAFF.